This T cell receptor (beta chain) was recovered during a study of T cell responses to AZD1222 COVID-19 vaccine. Sequencing was performed with immunoSEQ multiplex PCR; in TCRdb, only in-frame clones are kept and a portion is missing. This sample has 30,000 to 35,000 clones, with approximately 91% found just once. Study-level findings and limits: Repertoire sampling was restricted to post-peak T cell response timepoints. The sample set comprised mostly white British donors with more females, and clonal diversity was possibly underestimated. Only a handful of AZD1222 recipients, roughly six in all, had baseline seropositivity.

Turning to this clone: Its antigen is not known.

Sequencing was performed on peripheral blood, taken on day 0 of AZD1222 vaccination. The origin of this receptor is an adult in good health.

The CDR3 DNA reads as TGCGCCAGCAGCCAAAAGTGGTTCGGGACAGGGAACACCGGGGAGCTGTTTTTT. It yields the protein CASSQKWFGTGNTGELFF. V gene TRBV4-3 combines with J gene TRBJ2-2; 8 bases line up with TRBD1. The CDR3 extends over 18 amino acids. Trimming cost V 2 bases and J 1 base; bases outside gene matches: 9. Per the germline V gene, CDR1 is LGHNA and CDR2 is YSLEER.